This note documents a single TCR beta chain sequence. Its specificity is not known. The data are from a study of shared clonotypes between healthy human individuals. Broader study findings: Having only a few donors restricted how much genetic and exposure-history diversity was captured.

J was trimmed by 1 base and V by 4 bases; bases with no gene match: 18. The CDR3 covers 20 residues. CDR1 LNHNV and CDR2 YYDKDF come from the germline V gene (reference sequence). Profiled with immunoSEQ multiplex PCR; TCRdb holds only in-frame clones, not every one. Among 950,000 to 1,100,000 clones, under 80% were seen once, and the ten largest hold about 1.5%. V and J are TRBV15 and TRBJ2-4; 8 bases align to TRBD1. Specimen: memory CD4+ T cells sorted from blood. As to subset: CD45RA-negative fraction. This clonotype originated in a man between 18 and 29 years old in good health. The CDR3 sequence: CATSMSDGQGVRGAKNIQYF. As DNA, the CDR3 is TGTGCCACCAGCATGAGTGATGGACAGGGAGTCCGTGGGGCCAAAAACATTCAGTACTTC.